This is a list of T cell receptor beta chains from one sample in a study of yellow fever vaccine responses in identical twins. TCRdb reprocessed the RT-PCR reads via MiXCR and lists one record per CDR3 protein. This table has roughly 4,300 distinct CDR3 sequences, 70% to 90% appearing once. This material consisted of T cells from blood (PBMCs), unsorted or a sorted subset (not recorded which), taken before or after yellow fever vaccination (not recorded which). These receptors all come from a woman under 30 who received the yellow fever vaccine. CDR3s include the opening cysteine and the closing phenylalanine or tryptophan. A D gene is named only where the DNA matches it firmly. Size values are once, few and many counts, or a class for expanded clones, and some rows have none.

clone_size: NA; j_call: TRBJ2-7; d_call: NA; v_call: TRBV11-1; cdr3_aa: CASSPTDTPRDEQYF; cdr3_nt: TGTGCCAGCAGCCCCACCGACACCCCCCGTGACGAGCAGTACTTC
clone_size: NA; j_call: TRBJ2-2; d_call: NA; v_call: TRBV7-6; cdr3_aa: CASSFSQGFNTGELFF; cdr3_nt: TGTGCCAGCAGCTTTTCGCAGGGGTTCAACACCGGGGAGCTGTTTTTT
clone_size: NA; j_call: TRBJ2-7; d_call: NA; v_call: TRBV4-1; cdr3_aa: CASSQQMGLYEQYF; cdr3_nt: TGCGCCAGCAGCCAACAAATGGGGCTTTACGAGCAGTACTTC
clone_size: NA; j_call: TRBJ2-5; d_call: NA; v_call: TRBV29-1; cdr3_aa: CSLPRTARSQQETQYF; cdr3_nt: TGCAGCCTTCCTCGCACAGCCAGAAGCCAACAAGAGACCCAGTACTTC
clone_size: NA; j_call: TRBJ2-7; d_call: NA; v_call: TRBV12-3/TRBV12-4; cdr3_aa: CASQRTYTSYEQYF; cdr3_nt: TGTGCCAGCCAACGTACCTACACCTCCTACGAGCAGTACTTC
clone_size: NA; j_call: TRBJ2-7; d_call: TRBD2; v_call: TRBV18; cdr3_aa: CASSPGGVEQYF; cdr3_nt: TGTGCCAGCTCACCAGGGGGGGTTGAGCAGTACTTC
clone_size: NA; j_call: TRBJ1-5; d_call: NA; v_call: TRBV20-1; cdr3_aa: CSAPRGSGNQPQHF; cdr3_nt: TGCAGTGCTCCGAGGGGATCGGGCAATCAGCCCCAGCATTTT
clone_size: NA; j_call: TRBJ2-5; d_call: NA; v_call: TRBV29-1; cdr3_aa: CSVDLSYQETQYF; cdr3_nt: TGCAGCGTTGACCTATCGTACCAAGAGACCCAGTACTTC
clone_size: few; j_call: TRBJ1-5; d_call: NA; v_call: TRBV2; cdr3_aa: CASSELSGTANQPQHF; cdr3_nt: TGTGCCAGCAGTGAATTGTCCGGGACCGCAAATCAGCCCCAGCATTTT
clone_size: NA; j_call: TRBJ2-1; d_call: TRBD2; v_call: TRBV29-1; cdr3_aa: CSVDQRENEQFF; cdr3_nt: TGCAGCGTTGATCAGCGGGAAAATGAGCAGTTCTTC
clone_size: NA; j_call: TRBJ1-5; d_call: NA; v_call: TRBV16; cdr3_aa: CASSPARNQPQHF; cdr3_nt: TGTGCCAGCAGCCCCGCGAGAAATCAGCCCCAGCATTTT
clone_size: once; j_call: TRBJ2-2; d_call: NA; v_call: TRBV4-2; cdr3_aa: CASSQASIGYTGELFF; cdr3_nt: TGTGCCAGCAGCCAAGCGTCGATCGGTTACACCGGGGAGCTGTTTTTT
clone_size: NA; j_call: TRBJ2-7; d_call: TRBD1; v_call: TRBV7-3; cdr3_aa: CASSFDRGPYEQYF; cdr3_nt: TGTGCCAGCAGCTTTGACAGGGGACCCTACGAGCAGTACTTC
clone_size: few; j_call: TRBJ1-3; d_call: NA; v_call: TRBV5-5; cdr3_aa: CASSAGPGGGNTIYF; cdr3_nt: TGTGCCAGCAGCGCAGGACCTGGAGGAGGAAACACCATATATTTT
clone_size: NA; j_call: TRBJ2-7; d_call: TRBD2; v_call: TRBV11-1; cdr3_aa: CASSLVGPGLTSYEQYF; cdr3_nt: TGTGCCAGCAGCTTAGTGGGCCCGGGACTAACCTCCTACGAGCAGTACTTC
clone_size: NA; j_call: TRBJ2-7; d_call: NA; v_call: TRBV20-1; cdr3_aa: CSARPPSYEQYF; cdr3_nt: TGCAGTGCTAGACCCCCCTCATACGAGCAGTACTTC
clone_size: NA; j_call: TRBJ2-7; d_call: NA; v_call: TRBV4-1; cdr3_aa: CASSQVGGHEQYF; cdr3_nt: TGCGCCAGCAGCCAAGTTGGGGGTCACGAGCAGTACTTC
clone_size: NA; j_call: TRBJ2-3; d_call: NA; v_call: TRBV5-1; cdr3_aa: CASSLVPTDTQYF; cdr3_nt: TGCGCCAGCAGCTTAGTCCCCACAGATACGCAGTATTTT
clone_size: NA; j_call: TRBJ1-2; d_call: NA; v_call: TRBV10-1; cdr3_aa: CASRPRGPDYGYTF; cdr3_nt: TGCGCCAGCAGGCCGAGAGGGCCTGACTATGGCTACACCTTC
clone_size: NA; j_call: TRBJ2-7; d_call: TRBD1; v_call: TRBV13; cdr3_aa: CASRGTDYYEQYF; cdr3_nt: TGTGCCAGCAGGGGGACAGATTACTACGAGCAGTACTTC
clone_size: NA; j_call: TRBJ1-5; d_call: NA; v_call: TRBV10-3; cdr3_aa: CAISESSGPQHF; cdr3_nt: TGTGCCATCAGTGAGTCGTCCGGGCCCCAGCATTTT
clone_size: NA; j_call: TRBJ1-1; d_call: NA; v_call: TRBV18; cdr3_aa: CASSRTAMNTEAFF; cdr3_nt: TGTGCCAGCTCACGGACAGCCATGAACACTGAAGCTTTCTTT
clone_size: NA; j_call: TRBJ1-1; d_call: NA; v_call: TRBV18; cdr3_aa: CASSPIFGGASSTEAFF; cdr3_nt: TGTGCCAGCTCACCAATTTTCGGGGGGGCTTCTAGCACTGAAGCTTTCTTT
clone_size: NA; j_call: TRBJ1-2; d_call: NA; v_call: TRBV2; cdr3_aa: CASSEGGQYGYTF; cdr3_nt: TGTGCCAGCAGTGAAGGAGGCCAGTATGGCTACACCTTC
clone_size: NA; j_call: TRBJ1-5; d_call: NA; v_call: TRBV2; cdr3_aa: CASNGGFNQPQHF; cdr3_nt: TGTGCCAGCAATGGGGGTTTTAATCAGCCCCAGCATTTT
clone_size: NA; j_call: TRBJ2-7; d_call: NA; v_call: TRBV11-1; cdr3_aa: CASSLGGGPYEQYF; cdr3_nt: TGTGCCAGCAGCTTAGGTGGGGGCCCCTACGAGCAGTACTTC
clone_size: NA; j_call: TRBJ2-7; d_call: NA; v_call: TRBV28; cdr3_aa: CASSHGPQWDEQYF; cdr3_nt: TGTGCCAGCAGTCATGGTCCCCAATGGGACGAGCAGTACTTC
clone_size: NA; j_call: TRBJ2-1; d_call: NA; v_call: TRBV4-3; cdr3_aa: CASSQDRNEQFF; cdr3_nt: TGCGCCAGCAGCCAAGACCGCAATGAGCAGTTCTTC
clone_size: few; j_call: TRBJ2-1; d_call: TRBD2; v_call: TRBV29-1; cdr3_aa: CSVHGLAGYEQFF; cdr3_nt: TGCAGCGTTCATGGTCTAGCGGGGTATGAGCAGTTCTTC
clone_size: NA; j_call: TRBJ2-7; d_call: TRBD2; v_call: TRBV29-1; cdr3_aa: CSVGLAAHEQYF; cdr3_nt: TGCAGCGTTGGACTAGCGGCCCACGAGCAGTACTTC
clone_size: NA; j_call: TRBJ1-6; d_call: NA; v_call: TRBV6-1; cdr3_aa: CASGGPRSYNSPLHF; cdr3_nt: TGTGCCAGCGGGGGACCCCGCTCCTATAATTCACCCCTCCACTTT
clone_size: NA; j_call: TRBJ2-1; d_call: TRBD1; v_call: TRBV29-1; cdr3_aa: CSVAGTGWRNEQFF; cdr3_nt: TGCAGCGTCGCCGGGACAGGGTGGAGAAATGAGCAGTTCTTC
clone_size: NA; j_call: TRBJ2-7; d_call: NA; v_call: TRBV5-1; cdr3_aa: CASSLIQGAYEQYF; cdr3_nt: TGCGCCAGCAGCTTGATACAGGGCGCGTACGAGCAGTACTTC
clone_size: NA; j_call: TRBJ2-7; d_call: TRBD2; v_call: TRBV6-2/TRBV6-3; cdr3_aa: CASSYLRGAYEQYF; cdr3_nt: TGTGCCAGCAGTTATCTGCGGGGGGCGTACGAGCAGTACTTC
clone_size: NA; j_call: TRBJ2-2; d_call: NA; v_call: TRBV7-2; cdr3_aa: CASSLVLAGELFF; cdr3_nt: TGTGCCAGCAGCTTAGTGCTGGCCGGGGAGCTGTTTTTT
clone_size: once; j_call: TRBJ2-3; d_call: NA; v_call: TRBV11-2; cdr3_aa: CASSLEQGSDTQYF; cdr3_nt: TGTGCCAGCAGCTTAGAACAGGGATCCGATACGCAGTATTTT
clone_size: NA; j_call: TRBJ2-4; d_call: TRBD1; v_call: TRBV12-3/TRBV12-4; cdr3_aa: CASRDPGQGNKNIQYF; cdr3_nt: TGTGCCAGCAGAGATCCGGGACAGGGAAACAAAAACATTCAGTACTTC
clone_size: NA; j_call: TRBJ2-1; d_call: TRBD2; v_call: TRBV12-3/TRBV12-4; cdr3_aa: CASSGGDWAYNEQFF; cdr3_nt: TGTGCCAGCAGTGGGGGGGACTGGGCCTACAATGAGCAGTTCTTC
clone_size: NA; j_call: TRBJ2-2; d_call: NA; v_call: TRBV5-4; cdr3_aa: CASSFSGELFF; cdr3_nt: TGTGCCAGCAGCTTTTCCGGGGAGCTGTTTTTT
clone_size: NA; j_call: TRBJ1-2; d_call: TRBD1; v_call: TRBV18; cdr3_aa: CASSTGTGYGYTF; cdr3_nt: TGTGCCAGCTCAACCGGGACAGGTTATGGCTACACCTTC
clone_size: NA; j_call: TRBJ1-1; d_call: TRBD1; v_call: TRBV7-3; cdr3_aa: CASSASGGTEAFF; cdr3_nt: TGTGCCAGCAGCGCCTCAGGGGGCACTGAAGCTTTCTTT
clone_size: NA; j_call: TRBJ1-5; d_call: TRBD1; v_call: TRBV18; cdr3_aa: CASSSGTGVQPQHF; cdr3_nt: TGTGCCAGCTCATCCGGGACAGGGGTTCAGCCCCAGCATTTT
clone_size: once; j_call: TRBJ1-1; d_call: NA; v_call: TRBV6-5; cdr3_aa: CASSYSFLSTEAFF; cdr3_nt: TGTGCCAGCAGTTACTCGTTTCTCAGTACTGAAGCTTTCTTT
clone_size: few; j_call: TRBJ1-5; d_call: TRBD1; v_call: TRBV5-1; cdr3_aa: CASSLEGGDQPQHF; cdr3_nt: TGCGCCAGCAGCTTGGAAGGGGGCGATCAGCCCCAGCATTTT
clone_size: NA; j_call: TRBJ2-3; d_call: TRBD1; v_call: TRBV29-1; cdr3_aa: CSVEDWTGSDTQYF; cdr3_nt: TGCAGCGTTGAAGATTGGACAGGATCAGATACGCAGTATTTT
clone_size: NA; j_call: TRBJ2-1; d_call: NA; v_call: TRBV5-5; cdr3_aa: CASSLGREAYNEQFF; cdr3_nt: TGTGCCAGCAGCTTGGGCAGGGAAGCCTACAATGAGCAGTTCTTC
clone_size: few; j_call: TRBJ2-7; d_call: TRBD2; v_call: TRBV7-2; cdr3_aa: CASSLGAGLADNYEQYF; cdr3_nt: TGTGCCAGCAGCTTAGGGGCGGGACTAGCGGATAACTACGAGCAGTACTTC
clone_size: NA; j_call: TRBJ2-1; d_call: NA; v_call: TRBV20-1; cdr3_aa: CSARDHRLHDSYNEQFF; cdr3_nt: TGCAGTGCTAGAGATCACAGGCTCCACGACTCCTACAATGAGCAGTTCTTC
clone_size: NA; j_call: TRBJ1-1; d_call: NA; v_call: TRBV19; cdr3_aa: CASFTGGNTEAFF; cdr3_nt: TGTGCCAGCTTTACTGGGGGGAACACTGAAGCTTTCTTT
clone_size: NA; j_call: TRBJ2-3; d_call: TRBD2; v_call: TRBV11-1; cdr3_aa: CASSLKYRKREGREDTQYF; cdr3_nt: TGTGCCAGCAGCTTAAAGTATAGGAAGCGGGAGGGCCGGGAAGATACGCAGTATTTT